This TCR beta chain was identified in a study of blood T cell repertoires in COVID-19. V was pared by 4 bases and J by 1 base, with 7 bases between. The CDR3 extends over 13 amino acids. Germline loops: CDR1 ENHRY, CDR2 SYGVKD. Sequenced by immunoSEQ multiplex PCR; TCRdb stores in-frame clones only, minus some. Of around 65,000 clones listed, about 81% were seen once; the top ten hold around 12%. The specimen sequenced was peripheral blood. This receptor was obtained from a human donor in a cohort sampled during active COVID-19. The chain links TRBV10-3 to TRBJ1-1; D not certain. This CDR3 is CAISGASNTEAFF. CDR3 sequence (DNA): TGTGCCATCAGTGGCGCATCGAACACTGAAGCTTTCTTT.